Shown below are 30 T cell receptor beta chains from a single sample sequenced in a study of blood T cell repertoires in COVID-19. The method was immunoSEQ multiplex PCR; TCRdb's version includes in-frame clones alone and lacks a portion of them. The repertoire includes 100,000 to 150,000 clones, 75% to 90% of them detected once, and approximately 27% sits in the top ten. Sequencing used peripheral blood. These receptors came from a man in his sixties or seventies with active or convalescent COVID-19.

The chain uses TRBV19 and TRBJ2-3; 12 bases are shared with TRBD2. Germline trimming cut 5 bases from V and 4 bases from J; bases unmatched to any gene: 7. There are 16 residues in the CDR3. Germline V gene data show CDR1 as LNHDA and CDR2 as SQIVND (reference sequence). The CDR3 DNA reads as TGTGCCAGTAGTTCTCGGACTAGCGGGAACCCAGATACGCAGTATTTT. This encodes CASSSRTSGNPDTQYF.

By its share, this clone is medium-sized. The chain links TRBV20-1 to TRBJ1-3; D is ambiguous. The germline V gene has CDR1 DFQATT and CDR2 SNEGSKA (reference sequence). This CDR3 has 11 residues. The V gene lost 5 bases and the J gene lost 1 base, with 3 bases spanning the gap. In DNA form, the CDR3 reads TGCAGTGCTCTTTCTGGAAACACCATATATTTT. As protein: CSALSGNTIYF.

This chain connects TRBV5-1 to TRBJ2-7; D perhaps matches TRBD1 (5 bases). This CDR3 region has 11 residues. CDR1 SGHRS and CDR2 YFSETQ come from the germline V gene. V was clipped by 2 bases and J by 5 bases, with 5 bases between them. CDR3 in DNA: TGCGCCAGCAGCTTCAGGGACGAGCAGTACTTC. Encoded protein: CASSFRDEQYF.

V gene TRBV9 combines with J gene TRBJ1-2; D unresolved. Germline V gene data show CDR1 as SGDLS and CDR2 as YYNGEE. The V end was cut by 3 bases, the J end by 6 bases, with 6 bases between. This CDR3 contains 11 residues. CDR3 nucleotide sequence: TGTGCCAGCAGCGCCAACAATGGCTACACCTTC. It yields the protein CASSANNGYTF.

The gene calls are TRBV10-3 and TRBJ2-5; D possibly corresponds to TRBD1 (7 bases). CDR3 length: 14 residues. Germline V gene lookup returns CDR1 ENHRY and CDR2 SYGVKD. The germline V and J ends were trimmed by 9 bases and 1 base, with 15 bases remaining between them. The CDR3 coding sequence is TGTGCCATTTCCCGCGGGACAGTCCAAGAGACCCAGTACTTC. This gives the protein CAISRGTVQETQYF.

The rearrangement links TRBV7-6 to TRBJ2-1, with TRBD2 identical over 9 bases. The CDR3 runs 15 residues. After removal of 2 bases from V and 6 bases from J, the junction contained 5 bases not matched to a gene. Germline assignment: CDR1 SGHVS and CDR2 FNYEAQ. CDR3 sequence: CASSLRLAGINEQFF. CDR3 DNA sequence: TGTGCCAGCAGCTTACGGCTAGCGGGAATCAATGAGCAGTTCTTC.

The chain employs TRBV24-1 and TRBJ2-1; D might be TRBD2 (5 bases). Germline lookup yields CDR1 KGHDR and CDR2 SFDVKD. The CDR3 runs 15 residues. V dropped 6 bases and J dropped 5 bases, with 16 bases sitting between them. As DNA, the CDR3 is TGTGCCACCAGTCGGCGGAGTACGAGGGACAATGAGCAGTTCTTC. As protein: CATSRRSTRDNEQFF.

The CDR3 is CAWSAEKTGNSPLHF. CDR3 sequence (DNA): TGTGCCTGGAGTGCGGAGAAAACGGGGAATTCACCCCTCCACTTT. The V gene is TRBV30, the J gene TRBJ1-6; no firm D call. V was shortened by 1 base and J by 7 bases, with 14 bases between the two germline ends. From germline, CDR1 is GTSNPN and CDR2 SVGIG (reference sequence). The CDR3 runs to 15 residues.

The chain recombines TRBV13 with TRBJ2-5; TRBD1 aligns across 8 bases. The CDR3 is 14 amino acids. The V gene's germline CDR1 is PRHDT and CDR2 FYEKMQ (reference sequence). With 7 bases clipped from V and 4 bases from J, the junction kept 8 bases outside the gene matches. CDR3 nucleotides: TGTGCCAGCACCAGATCAGGGGGCTCAGAGACCCAGTACTTC. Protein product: CASTRSGGSETQYF.

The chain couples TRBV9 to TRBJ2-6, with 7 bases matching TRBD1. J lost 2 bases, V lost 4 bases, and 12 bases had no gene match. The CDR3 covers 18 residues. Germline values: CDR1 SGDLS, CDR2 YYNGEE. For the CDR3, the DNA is TGTGCCAGCAGCACCGGGACAGTCTCTCGGGCTGGGGCCAACGTCCTGACTTTC. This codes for CASSTGTVSRAGANVLTF.

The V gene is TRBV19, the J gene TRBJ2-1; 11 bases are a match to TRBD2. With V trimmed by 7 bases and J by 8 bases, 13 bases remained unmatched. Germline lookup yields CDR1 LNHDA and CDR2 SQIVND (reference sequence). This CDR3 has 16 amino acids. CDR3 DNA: TGTGCCAGTACCGGACTAGCGGGCCCTCAGGGAGATGAGCAGTTCTTC. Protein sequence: CASTGLAGPQGDEQFF.

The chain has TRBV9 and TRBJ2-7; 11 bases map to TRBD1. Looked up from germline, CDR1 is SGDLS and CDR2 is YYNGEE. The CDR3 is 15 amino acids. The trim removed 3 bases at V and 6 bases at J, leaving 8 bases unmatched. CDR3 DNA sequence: TGTGCCAGCAGCGCGCGGACAGGGGGCGTAGGCGAGCAGTACTTC. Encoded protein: CASSARTGGVGEQYF.

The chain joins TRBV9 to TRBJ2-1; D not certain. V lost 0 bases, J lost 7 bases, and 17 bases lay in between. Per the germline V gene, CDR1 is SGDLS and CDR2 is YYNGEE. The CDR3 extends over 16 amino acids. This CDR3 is CASSVGSPRLPNEQFF. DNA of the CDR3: TGTGCCAGCAGCGTAGGGTCCCCCCGGTTACCGAATGAGCAGTTCTTC.

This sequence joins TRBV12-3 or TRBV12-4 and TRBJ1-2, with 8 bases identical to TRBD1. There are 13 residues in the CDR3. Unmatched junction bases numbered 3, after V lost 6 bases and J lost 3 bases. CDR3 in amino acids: CASSPDRDYGYTF. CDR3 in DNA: TGTGCCAGCAGCCCGGACAGGGACTATGGCTACACCTTC.

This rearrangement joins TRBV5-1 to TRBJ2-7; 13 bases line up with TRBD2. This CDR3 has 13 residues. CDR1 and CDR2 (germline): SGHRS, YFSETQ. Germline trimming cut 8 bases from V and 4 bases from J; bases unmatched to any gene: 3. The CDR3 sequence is CASRGLAGYEQYF. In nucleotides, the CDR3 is TGCGCCAGTCGGGGACTAGCGGGATACGAGCAGTACTTC.

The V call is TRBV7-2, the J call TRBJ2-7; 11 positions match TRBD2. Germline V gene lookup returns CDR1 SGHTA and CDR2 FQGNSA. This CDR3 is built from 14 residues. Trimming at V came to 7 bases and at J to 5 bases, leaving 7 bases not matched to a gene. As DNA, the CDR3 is TGTGCCAGCACCCTTAGCGGGAGGGCCCACGAGCAGTACTTC. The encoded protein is CASTLSGRAHEQYF.

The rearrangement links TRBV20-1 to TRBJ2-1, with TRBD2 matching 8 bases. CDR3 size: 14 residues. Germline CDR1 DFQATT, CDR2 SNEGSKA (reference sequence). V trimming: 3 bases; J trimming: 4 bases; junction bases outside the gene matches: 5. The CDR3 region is CSASGTSRYNEQFF. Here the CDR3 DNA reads TGCAGTGCTAGTGGGACTAGTCGGTACAATGAGCAGTTCTTC.

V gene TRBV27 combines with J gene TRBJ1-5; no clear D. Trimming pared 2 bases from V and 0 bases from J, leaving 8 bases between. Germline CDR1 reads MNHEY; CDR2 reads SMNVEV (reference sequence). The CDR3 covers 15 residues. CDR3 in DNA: TGTGCCAGCAGTTTAAGTGGAGGTAGCAATCAGCCCCAGCATTTT. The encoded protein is CASSLSGGSNQPQHF.

CDR3 nucleotides: TGTGCCAGCACACTGGGACTAGCGGGAGTAAGCCACGAGCAGTACTTC. It is translated as CASTLGLAGVSHEQYF. The chain recombines TRBV18 with TRBJ2-7; 14 bases agree with TRBD2. The germline CDR1 and CDR2 sequences are KGHSH and LQKENI. V trimming: 8 bases; J trimming: 5 bases; junction bases outside the gene matches: 11. The CDR3 is 16 residues long.

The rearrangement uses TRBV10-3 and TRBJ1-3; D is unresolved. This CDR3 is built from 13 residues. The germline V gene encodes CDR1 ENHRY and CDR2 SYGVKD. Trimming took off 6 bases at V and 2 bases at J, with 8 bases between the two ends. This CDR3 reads CAISGGTGNTIYF. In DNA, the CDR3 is TGTGCCATCAGCGGCGGTACTGGAAACACCATATATTTT.

The CDR3 DNA follows: TGTGCCAGCATCTCTACGACAGGGGGGGGGACGAACACTGAAGCTTTCTTT. Translated, it gives CASISTTGGGTNTEAFF. The V and J genes are TRBV2 and TRBJ1-1, with 9 bases fitting TRBD1. V dropped 7 bases and J dropped 1; count of bases not matched to a gene: 13. The CDR3 length is 17 residues. Germline V gene lookup returns CDR1 SNHLY and CDR2 FYNNEI.

The CDR3 is CASSLPGLAGEGVGNEQFF. CDR3 DNA sequence: TGTGCCAGCAGCTTACCGGGACTAGCGGGAGAGGGGGTCGGCAATGAGCAGTTCTTC. V gene TRBV4-2 combines with J gene TRBJ2-1; 14 nucleotides align to TRBD2. The CDR3 consists of 19 residues. V lost 5 bases to trimming and J lost 6 bases; unmatched junction nucleotides: 15. From germline, CDR1 is LGHNA and CDR2 YNFKEQ.

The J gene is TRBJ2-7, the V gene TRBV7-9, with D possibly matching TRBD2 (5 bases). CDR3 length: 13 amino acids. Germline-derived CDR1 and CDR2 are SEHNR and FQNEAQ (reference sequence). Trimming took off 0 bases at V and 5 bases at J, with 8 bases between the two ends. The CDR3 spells CASSLAKGDEQYF. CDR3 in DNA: TGTGCCAGCAGCTTAGCGAAGGGAGACGAGCAGTACTTC.

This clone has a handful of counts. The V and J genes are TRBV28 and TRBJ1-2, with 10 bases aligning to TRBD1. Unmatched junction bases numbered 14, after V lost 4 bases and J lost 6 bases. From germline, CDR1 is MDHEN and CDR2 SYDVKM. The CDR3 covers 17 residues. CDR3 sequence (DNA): TGTGCCAGCAGTTCCTTCCGACAGGGGGCGAAGATACATGGCTACACCTTC. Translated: CASSSFRQGAKIHGYTF.

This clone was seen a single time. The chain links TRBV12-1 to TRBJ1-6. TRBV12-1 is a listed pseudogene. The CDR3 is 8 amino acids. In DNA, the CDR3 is TGTGCCTCTACTGAGGTGGCCTTT. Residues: CASTEVAF.

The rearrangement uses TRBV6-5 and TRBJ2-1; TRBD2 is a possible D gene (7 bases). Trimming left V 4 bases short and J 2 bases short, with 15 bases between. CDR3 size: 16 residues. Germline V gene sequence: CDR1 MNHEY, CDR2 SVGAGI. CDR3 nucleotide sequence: TGTGCCAGCAGTTCCTTGTCGGGGGGCGCCTACAATGAGCAGTTCTTC. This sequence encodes CASSSLSGGAYNEQFF.

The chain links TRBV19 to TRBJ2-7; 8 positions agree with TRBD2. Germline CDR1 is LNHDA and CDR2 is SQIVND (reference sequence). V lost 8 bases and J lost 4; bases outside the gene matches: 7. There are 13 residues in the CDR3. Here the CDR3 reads CASRREGPYEQYF. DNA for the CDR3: TGTGCCAGTCGTCGGGAGGGCCCTTACGAGCAGTACTTC. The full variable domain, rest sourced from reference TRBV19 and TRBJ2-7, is DGGITQSPKYLFRKEGQNVTLSCEQNLNHDAMYWYRQDPGQGLRLIYYSQIVNDFQKGDIAEGYSVSREKKESFPLTVTSAQKNPTAFYLCASRREGPYEQYFGPGTRLTVT.

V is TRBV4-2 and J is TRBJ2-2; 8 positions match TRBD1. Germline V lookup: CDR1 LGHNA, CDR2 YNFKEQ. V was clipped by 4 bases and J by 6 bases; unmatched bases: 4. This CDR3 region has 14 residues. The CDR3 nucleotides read TGTGCCAGCAGCCGCACGGACAGGGCCGGGGAGCTGTTTTTT. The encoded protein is CASSRTDRAGELFF.

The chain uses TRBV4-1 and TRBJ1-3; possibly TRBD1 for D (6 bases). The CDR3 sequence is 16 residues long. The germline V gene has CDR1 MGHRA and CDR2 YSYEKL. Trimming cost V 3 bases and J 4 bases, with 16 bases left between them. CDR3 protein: CASSQTPGTPGNTIYF. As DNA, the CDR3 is TGCGCCAGCAGCCAGACTCCGGGGACACCGGGAAACACCATATATTTT.

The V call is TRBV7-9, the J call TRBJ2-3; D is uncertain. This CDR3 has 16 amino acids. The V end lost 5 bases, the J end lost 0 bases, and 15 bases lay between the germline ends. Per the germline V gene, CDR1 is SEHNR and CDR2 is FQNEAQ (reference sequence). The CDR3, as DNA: TGTGCCAGCAGCCGGAGTTTGGCAGAAAGCACAGATACGCAGTATTTT. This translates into CASSRSLAESTDTQYF.